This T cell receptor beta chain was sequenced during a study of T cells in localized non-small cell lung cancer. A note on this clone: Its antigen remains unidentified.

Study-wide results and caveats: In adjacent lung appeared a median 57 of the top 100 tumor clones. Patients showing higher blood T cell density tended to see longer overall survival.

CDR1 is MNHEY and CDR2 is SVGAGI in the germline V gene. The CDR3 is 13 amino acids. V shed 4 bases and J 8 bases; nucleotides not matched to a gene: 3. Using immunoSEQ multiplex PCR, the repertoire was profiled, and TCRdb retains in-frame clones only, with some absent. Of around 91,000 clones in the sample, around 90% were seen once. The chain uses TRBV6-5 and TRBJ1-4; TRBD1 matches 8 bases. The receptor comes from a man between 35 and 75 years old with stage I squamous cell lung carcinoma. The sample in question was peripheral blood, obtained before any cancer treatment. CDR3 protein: CASSSQGGEKLFF. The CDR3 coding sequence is TGTGCCAGCAGTTCACAGGGGGGGGAAAAACTGTTTTTT.